The 29 T cell receptor beta chains below were found in one sample sequenced in a study of T-cell memory formation after mild COVID-19. Using its own MiXCR run on the 5' RACE reads, TCRdb lists one record per CDR3 protein. The repertoire has some 450,000 distinct CDR3 sequences, about a sixth of them found once; the top ten carry about 22%. Sequenced: PBMCs or a T cell subset sorted from them (not recorded which). Receptors were obtained from a man aged 18 to 29 who had mild COVID-19 (a few samples of this study predate the infection). Cell type and time point are not known.

The genes are TRBV6-1 and TRBJ2-5; D possibly corresponds to TRBD2 (6 bases). V was trimmed by 3 bases and J by 5 bases, leaving 10 bases between them. From germline, CDR1 is MNHNS and CDR2 SASEGT. CDR3 size: 13 residues. The CDR3 nucleotides read TGTGCCAGCAGTGATCGGGCGGGGGAGACCCAGTACTTC. This codes for CASSDRAGETQYF.

The chain couples TRBV7-9 to TRBJ2-2, with a tentative D call TRBD1 (6 bases). The germline gives CDR1 SEHNR, CDR2 FQNEAQ (reference sequence). The V end was cut by 5 bases, the J end by 5 bases, with 12 bases between. The length of the CDR3 is 14 residues. The CDR3 reads CASSQDSRTGELFF. The CDR3 bases are TGTGCCAGCAGCCAGGACAGCCGTACCGGGGAGCTGTTTTTT.

This clonotype occurred a few times. The chain has TRBV27 and TRBJ2-3; TRBD2 aligns across 9 bases. V lost 7 bases to trimming and J lost 1 base; unmatched junction nucleotides: 6. The CDR3 length is 15 residues. CDR1 and CDR2 (germline): MNHEY, SMNVEV (reference sequence). The CDR3 coding sequence is TGTGCCAGCAAGACTGGCGGGGGGGGCACAGATACGCAGTATTTT. Translation: CASKTGGGGTDTQYF.

This clonotype was counted many times. This CDR3 is CASSLIGRKRTGELFF. The CDR3 DNA follows: TGTGCCAGCAGTCTCATCGGACGGAAGCGCACCGGGGAGCTGTTTTTT. The chain employs TRBV6-5 and TRBJ2-2; no clear D. The V gene lost 5 bases and the J gene lost 4 bases, with 17 bases spanning the gap. Germline V gene lookup returns CDR1 MNHEY and CDR2 SVGAGI. The length of the CDR3 is 16 residues.

This clonotype has just a few counts. This chain connects TRBV6-2 or TRBV6-3 to TRBJ2-7; unclear D gene. The CDR3 loop spans 15 amino acids. The V end lost 4 bases, the J end lost 3 bases, and 16 bases lay between the germline ends. The germline V gene encodes CDR1 MNHEY and CDR2 SVGEGT. CDR3 DNA sequence: TGTGCCAGCAGTTGGCAGTGGGGTACCAACTACGAGCAGTACTTC. This codes for CASSWQWGTNYEQYF.

This clonotype occurred a few times. The chain links TRBV9 to TRBJ2-2; 9 bases match TRBD1. Trimming removed 4 bases from V and 1 base from J; junction bases left unmatched: 5. This CDR3 contains 16 residues. Germline-derived CDR1 and CDR2 are SGDLS and YYNGEE. CDR3 protein: CASSRRDRVNTGELFF. The CDR3 DNA is TGTGCCAGCAGCCGACGGGACAGGGTGAACACCGGGGAGCTGTTTTTT.

The rearrangement uses TRBV5-1 and TRBJ1-1; TRBD1 agrees at 9 bases. Looked up from germline, CDR1 is SGHRS and CDR2 is YFSETQ. V shed 4 bases, J shed 0 bases, and the junction held 7 bases outside the gene matches. This CDR3 spans 16 amino acids. The CDR3 DNA sequence: TGCGCCAGCAGCCCTGACAGGGGGAACATGAACACTGAAGCTTTCTTT. This sequence encodes CASSPDRGNMNTEAFF.

The rearrangement uses TRBV10-3 and TRBJ1-1, with 7 bases identical to TRBD1. Germline V gives CDR1 ENHRY, CDR2 SYGVKD. The CDR3 sequence is 16 residues long. Losses at the gene ends were 6 bases for V and 0 bases for J; bases not matched to a gene: 10. CDR3 sequence (DNA): TGTGCCATCAGCGATGGACAGGATAGGGTGAACACTGAAGCTTTCTTT. Translation gives CAISDGQDRVNTEAFF.

This rearrangement joins TRBV5-4 to TRBJ2-2; tentatively, D is TRBD2 (5 bases). Trimming took off 1 base at V and 3 bases at J, with 13 bases between the two ends. The CDR3 covers 16 residues. CDR1 is SGHNT and CDR2 is YYREEE in the germline V gene (reference sequence). CDR3 region: CASSLYRGRDTGELFF. In DNA, the CDR3 is TGTGCCAGCAGCTTGTATCGAGGGAGAGACACCGGGGAGCTGTTTTTT.

The rearrangement uses TRBV6-1 and TRBJ2-7, with no clear D. V lost 1 base, J lost 3 bases, and 16 bases lay in between. Per germline, CDR1 MNHNS and CDR2 SASEGT. This CDR3 spans 16 amino acids. DNA of the CDR3: TGTGCCAGCAGTGAAGGAACAGACTCCCTGGGCTACGAGCAGTACGTC. Protein product: CASSEGTDSLGYEQYV.

This clonotype was detected many times. V is TRBV3-1 and J is TRBJ2-1, with 9 bases fitting TRBD2. The CDR3 contains 16 residues. V lost 3 bases, J lost 4 bases, and 7 bases stayed unmatched. Germline CDR1 LGHDT, CDR2 YNNKEL (reference sequence). The CDR3 reads CASSQYAGGAYNEQFF. CDR3 coding DNA: TGTGCCAGCAGCCAGTACGCGGGGGGGGCATACAATGAGCAGTTCTTC.

The rearrangement uses TRBV27 and TRBJ2-3; possible D gene TRBD2, 6 bases. Germline lookup yields CDR1 MNHEY and CDR2 SMNVEV (reference sequence). This CDR3 is 15 amino acids long. Between the trimmed V and J ends, which lost 2 bases and 6 bases, there was a span of 15 bases. The CDR3 region is CASSLAAGRRDTQYF. In nucleotides, the CDR3 is TGTGCCAGCAGTTTAGCGGCGGGACGCCGGGATACGCAGTATTTT.

A few counts support this clonotype. This chain uses TRBV5-1 with TRBJ2-4, with TRBD2 matching 7 bases. J lost 3 bases, V lost 5 bases, and 5 bases had no gene match. CDR1 SGHRS and CDR2 YFSETQ come from the germline V gene. This CDR3 is 14 amino acids long. CDR3 nucleotides: TGCGCCAGCAGGCGACCGGGGGGCAAAAACATTCAGTACTTC. This encodes CASRRPGGKNIQYF.

This clonotype was recorded many times. The V and J genes are TRBV7-2 and TRBJ1-2; D uncertain. The length of the CDR3 is 12 residues. Germline loops: CDR1 SGHTA, CDR2 FQGNSA. Between the trimmed V and J ends, which lost 0 bases and 8 bases, there was a span of 7 bases. CDR3 protein: CASSLARRGYTF. In nucleotides, the CDR3 is TGTGCCAGCAGCTTAGCGCGGAGGGGCTACACCTTC.

In this sample, this clonotype turned up a few times. The J gene is TRBJ1-2, the V gene TRBV5-1; D gene ambiguous. The V end was cut by 4 bases, the J end by 5 bases, with 21 bases between. This CDR3 contains 16 residues. Germline loops: CDR1 SGHRS, CDR2 YFSETQ. In nucleotides, the CDR3 is TGCGCCAGCAGCGTGGACCTCCCCGCCTCGGAGTATGGCTACACCTTC. It is translated as CASSVDLPASEYGYTF.

The DNA of the CDR3 is TGTGCCAGCAGCACCGGACAGGGAACGGCTTTCTTT. Translated: CASSTGQGTAFF. The rearrangement joins TRBV7-2 to TRBJ1-1; 8 bases agree with TRBD1. V dropped 5 bases and J dropped 11; count of bases not matched to a gene: 7. This CDR3 contains 12 residues. Germline V CDR1 and CDR2: SGHTA, FQGNSA.

This clonotype showed up just a few times. The rearrangement links TRBV6-6 to TRBJ2-3, with a weak D call TRBD2 (5 bases). Per germline, CDR1 MNHNY and CDR2 SVGAGI (reference sequence). With 3 bases removed from V and 2 bases from J, the gap between germline ends came to 6 bases. CDR3 length: 13 residues. Written as DNA, the CDR3 is TGTGCCAGCAGTTATAGCGTCACAGATACGCAGTATTTT. Its translation is CASSYSVTDTQYF.

CDR3 DNA sequence: TGCAGCGTTGCGGGACAGGGCGTGGGGACCCAGTACTTC. Translation: CSVAGQGVGTQYF. This sequence joins TRBV29-1 and TRBJ2-5, with 9 bases that match TRBD1. From germline, CDR1 is SQVTM and CDR2 ANQGSEA. CDR3 size: 13 residues. Losses at the gene ends were 4 bases for V and 7 bases for J; bases not matched to a gene: 7.

This clonotype was detected only a few times. This chain links TRBV4-1 with TRBJ2-7, with 7 bases matching TRBD2. With V trimmed by 1 base and J by 3 bases, 9 bases remained unmatched. Looked up from germline, CDR1 is MGHRA and CDR2 is YSYEKL. The CDR3 has 16 amino acids. The CDR3 sequence: CASSQVQRGPFYEQYV. CDR3 nucleotide sequence: TGCGCCAGCAGCCAAGTGCAGCGGGGCCCCTTCTACGAGCAGTACGTC.

This clonotype turned up a few times. The V call is TRBV5-1, the J call TRBJ2-4; 9 bases line up with TRBD1. The V gene's germline CDR1 is SGHRS and CDR2 YFSETQ. The V segment lost 4 bases and the J segment 6 bases; nucleotides outside the gene matches: 5. The length of the CDR3 is 14 residues. CDR3 bases: TGCGCCAGCAGCGAGGGACAGGGAGTAAACATTCAGTACTTC. Translating it yields CASSEGQGVNIQYF.

This clonotype was seen many times. The V and J genes are TRBV5-1 and TRBJ1-6; 9 bases line up with TRBD1. The CDR3 runs 15 residues. Germline assignment: CDR1 SGHRS and CDR2 YFSETQ. The trim removed 4 bases at V and 8 bases at J, leaving 7 bases unmatched. CDR3 sequence: CASSAGQGGHSPLHF. CDR3 DNA: TGCGCCAGCAGCGCGGGACAGGGAGGTCATTCACCCCTCCACTTT.

This clonotype came up a few times. The chain carries TRBV24-1 and TRBJ2-3, with D tentatively TRBD2 (6 bases). CDR3 length: 13 amino acids. The germline V gene has CDR1 KGHDR and CDR2 SFDVKD. Trimming left V 10 bases short and J 6 bases short, with 16 bases between. Written as DNA, the CDR3 is TGTGCCACGGAGGGGCAGGAGCGGGATACGCAGTATTTT. Translated: CATEGQERDTQYF.

In this sample, this clonotype turned up a few times. The rearrangement joins TRBV6-5 to TRBJ1-1; no firm D call. The germline CDR1 and CDR2 sequences are MNHEY and SVGAGI. This CDR3 contains 15 residues. Trimming pared 2 bases from V and 1 base from J, leaving 11 bases between. CDR3 amino acids: CASSYDGEKNTEAFF. The CDR3 nucleotides are TGTGCCAGCAGTTACGACGGGGAGAAGAACACTGAAGCTTTCTTT.

On this clonotype itself: It may be a read error: a sequence one base away is much more abundant. The V call is TRBV20-1, the J call TRBJ1-1; D not certain. The germline V gene has CDR1 DFQATT and CDR2 SNEGSKA (reference sequence). This CDR3 is 11 amino acids long. The DNA of the CDR3 is TGCAGCCACGTAGGAGAAACTGAAGCTTTCTTT. Its translation: CSHVGETEAFF.

This clonotype showed up just a few times. The CDR3 DNA is TGTGCCAGCAGTGAATGGATCCACGGCAGCACAGATACGCAGTATTTT. It yields the protein CASSEWIHGSTDTQYF. The J gene is TRBJ2-3, the V gene TRBV25-1, with D uncertain. The length of the CDR3 is 16 residues. V lost 1 base and J lost 0, with 11 bases in between. Germline loops: CDR1 MGHDK, CDR2 SYGVNS.

The chain links TRBV4-3 to TRBJ2-7, with a tentative D call TRBD2 (6 bases). This CDR3 spans 14 amino acids. The V end lost 1 base, the J end lost 7 bases, and 14 bases lay between the germline ends. CDR1 LGHNA and CDR2 YSLEER come from the germline V gene. The CDR3 coding sequence is TGCGCCAGCAGCCAAGGCTCACTTGGGGGGGAGCAGTACTTC. It yields the protein CASSQGSLGGEQYF.

CDR3 loop: CASSPLLPTADTEAFF. In nucleotides, the CDR3 is TGCGCCAGCAGCCCATTACTCCCCACCGCGGACACTGAAGCTTTCTTT. The gene calls are TRBV4-1 and TRBJ1-1; D gene uncertain. Trimming cost V 4 bases and J 3 bases, with 18 bases left between them. The length of the CDR3 is 16 residues. CDR1 is MGHRA and CDR2 is YSYEKL in the germline V gene.

The chain couples TRBV7-9 to TRBJ2-1; TRBD2 matches 11 bases. Trimming cost V 2 bases and J 0 bases; bases outside gene matches: 0. The CDR3 sequence is 16 residues long. Looked up from germline, CDR1 is SEHNR and CDR2 is FQNEAQ (reference sequence). CDR3 in amino acids: CASSLLAGGSYNEQFF. The CDR3 nucleotides read TGTGCCAGCAGCTTACTAGCGGGGGGCTCCTACAATGAGCAGTTCTTC.

The sample holds a few counts of this clonotype. The rearrangement joins TRBV5-1 to TRBJ2-1; 10 bases align to TRBD2. V shed 4 bases and J 4 bases; nucleotides not matched to a gene: 8. Per the germline V gene, CDR1 is SGHRS and CDR2 is YFSETQ. The CDR3 is made up of 16 amino acids. CDR3 nucleotides: TGCGCCAGCAGCCGTCGGCAACTAGCGGGGTACAATGAGCAGTTCTTC. Translating gives CASSRRQLAGYNEQFF. Drawing the rest from reference TRBV5-1 and TRBJ2-1, the complete variable domain is KAGVTQTPRYLIKTRGQQVTLSCSPISGHRSVSWYQQTPGQGLQFLFEYFSETQRNKGNFPGRFSGRQFSNSRSEMNVSTLELGDSALYLCASSRRQLAGYNEQFFGPGTRLTVL.